The 3 T cell receptor beta chains given below trace back to one sample, sequenced in a study of blood T cells in healthy people across ages. The second PCR ran about 6 to 12 cycles with a sample-barcoded 5' primer and J-beta primers. TCRdb fed the 5' RACE reads into MiXCR, producing one record per CDR3 protein. The table records about a million distinct CDR3 sequences, more than 30% of them present only once. Input material: blood. These receptors came from a man between 18 and 29 years old in good health.

The rearrangement uses TRBV9 and TRBJ2-1; D not resolved. The CDR3 spans 14 residues. Germline assignment: CDR1 SGDLS and CDR2 YYNGEE. V dropped 0 bases and J dropped 2 bases, with 6 bases sitting between them. The CDR3 nucleotides are TGTGCCAGCAGCGTAGAGGCGCCCTACAATGAGCAGTTCTTC. Its translation is CASSVEAPYNEQFF.

This clonotype was seen more than once but under ten times. The rearrangement links TRBV6-5 to TRBJ1-5; D gene ambiguous. Germline V gene sequence: CDR1 MNHEY, CDR2 SVGAGI. Trimming removed 6 bases from V and 1 base from J, with 13 bases in between. The CDR3 spans 15 residues. CDR3 bases: TGTGCCAGCAGCCCAGACACCCACAGCAATCAGCCCCAGCATTTT. This translates into CASSPDTHSNQPQHF.

The chain couples TRBV4-1 to TRBJ2-2, with TRBD2 identical over 13 bases. The CDR3 consists of 19 residues. The trim removed 4 bases at V and 1 base at J, leaving 9 bases unmatched. Per the germline V gene, CDR1 is MGHRA and CDR2 is YSYEKL. CDR3 in DNA: TGCGCCAGCAGCCCGCACGAGGGACTAGCGGGGATGAACACCGGGGAGCTGTTTTTT. This translates into CASSPHEGLAGMNTGELFF.